These 19 T cell receptor beta chains originate from one sample sequenced in a study of T-cell memory formation after mild COVID-19. One entry per CDR3 protein, called by TCRdb with MiXCR from the 5' RACE reads. This table holds over 50,000 distinct CDR3 sequences, approximately 9% found once. Sequencing was performed on PBMCs or a T cell subset sorted from them (not recorded which). Receptor source: an adult woman who had mild COVID-19 (a few samples of this study predate the infection). Cell type and time point are not known.

In this sample, this clonotype turned up many times. The V call is TRBV19, the J call TRBJ2-1; 8 positions agree with TRBD2. The germline CDR1 and CDR2 sequences are LNHDA and SQIVND (reference sequence). Trimming cost V 4 bases and J 8 bases; bases outside gene matches: 4. The CDR3 is made up of 13 amino acids. CDR3 sequence reads: CASSRGLVDEQFF. CDR3 nucleotide sequence: TGTGCCAGTAGTAGGGGACTAGTCGATGAGCAGTTCTTC.

This clonotype was observed many times. The rearrangement uses TRBV5-1 and TRBJ2-5; 8 bases are a match to TRBD1. Germline lookup yields CDR1 SGHRS and CDR2 YFSETQ. CDR3 length equals 14 residues. J was trimmed by 4 bases and V by 7 bases; bases with no gene match: 9. CDR3 coding DNA: TGCGCCAGCGGAGACAGGGGAGTAGGAGAGACCCAGTACTTC. Translating it yields CASGDRGVGETQYF.

This clonotype was picked up a small number of times. The CDR3 protein is CATSDFDTSYGYTF. CDR3 coding DNA: TGTGCCACCAGTGATTTTGACACCTCCTATGGCTACACCTTC. This chain links TRBV24-1 with TRBJ1-2; D not certain. Trimming pared 1 base from V and 4 bases from J, leaving 9 bases between. The germline gives CDR1 KGHDR, CDR2 SFDVKD. The CDR3 loop spans 14 amino acids.

This clonotype was counted a few times. This chain uses TRBV6-5 with TRBJ1-1; tentatively, D is TRBD1 (6 bases). CDR3 length equals 14 residues. Germline V lookup: CDR1 MNHEY, CDR2 SVGAGI. Between the trimmed V and J ends, which lost 3 bases and 0 bases, there was a span of 8 bases. CDR3 DNA: TGTGCCAGCAGTTATCAGGGGATGAACACTGAAGCTTTCTTT. It codes for CASSYQGMNTEAFF.

The V call is TRBV15, the J call TRBJ1-4; D gene unclear. This CDR3 region has 14 residues. Germline V gene lookup returns CDR1 LNHNV and CDR2 YYDKDF (reference sequence). V gave up 0 bases and J gave up 5 bases, with 7 bases separating them. The DNA for the CDR3 is TGTGCCACCAGCAGAGATTTGGGGAATGAAAAACTGTTTTTT. It yields the protein CATSRDLGNEKLFF.

This clonotype was seen ten or more times. The chain uses TRBV7-9 and TRBJ2-3; TRBD2 aligns across 13 bases. V dropped 6 bases and J dropped 0; count of bases not matched to a gene: 15. The germline gives CDR1 SEHNR, CDR2 FQNEAQ (reference sequence). This CDR3 spans 20 amino acids. The DNA of the CDR3 is TGTGCCAGCAGTTTCGGACTAGCGGGAGCGGCCAAATCTAGCACAGATACGCAGTATTTT. Translating it yields CASSFGLAGAAKSSTDTQYF.

This clonotype was detected many times. The rearrangement uses TRBV12-3 or TRBV12-4 and TRBJ2-1, with D possibly being TRBD2 (5 bases). CDR3 length equals 10 residues. Trimming removed 6 bases at V and 11 bases at J, with 8 bases between. The CDR3 nucleotides are TGTGCCAGCAGCCGGAGGCAGCAGTTCTTC. Amino acid sequence: CASSRRQQFF.

This clonotype was picked up many times. The rearrangement joins TRBV7-2 to TRBJ2-1; 14 bases agree with TRBD2. Germline CDR1 and CDR2: SGHTA and FQGNSA. The V segment lost 4 bases and the J segment 4 bases; nucleotides outside the gene matches: 12. The CDR3 is made up of 19 amino acids. CDR3 sequence: CASSSPTAGTSGGYNEQFF. The CDR3 region has the DNA TGTGCCAGCAGCTCCCCTACCGCCGGGACTAGCGGGGGTTACAATGAGCAGTTCTTC.

The rearrangement links TRBV7-6 to TRBJ2-2; D is undetermined. The V end lost 2 bases, the J end lost 4 bases, and 14 bases lay between the germline ends. In germline, CDR1 is SGHVS, CDR2 FNYEAQ. The CDR3 runs 16 residues. CDR3 sequence (DNA): TGTGCCAGCAGCTTATTTCCAGCGAGTAGCACCGGGGAGCTGTTTTTT. Translated: CASSLFPASSTGELFF.

A few counts support this clonotype. J is TRBJ2-7 and V is TRBV6-6, with D unclear. CDR1 MNHNY and CDR2 SVGAGI come from the germline V gene (reference sequence). The V end was cut by 0 bases, the J end by 6 bases, with 3 bases between. The CDR3 has 11 amino acids. The CDR3: CASSYSFEQYF. The CDR3 DNA reads TGTGCCAGCAGTTACTCGTTCGAGCAGTACTTC.

This clonotype appeared a few times. The chain employs TRBV12-3 or TRBV12-4 and TRBJ1-2; D possibly corresponds to TRBD1 (5 bases). The length of the CDR3 is 17 residues. Trimming shortened V by 3 bases and J by 5 bases, and 22 bases separated the two germline ends. CDR3 protein: CASSFTPGQGGDYGYTF. The CDR3, as DNA: TGTGCCAGCAGTTTCACCCCTGGGCAGGGAGGGGATTATGGCTACACCTTC.

There are a few counts of this clonotype. The chain joins TRBV5-1 to TRBJ2-1, with D tentatively TRBD2 (6 bases). Trimming cost V 1 base and J 4 bases, with 18 bases left between them. CDR1 and CDR2 (germline): SGHRS, YFSETQ. The CDR3 loop spans 17 amino acids. The CDR3 reads CASSLMGLGRVYNEQFF. The CDR3 DNA follows: TGCGCCAGCAGCTTGATGGGACTGGGCAGAGTTTACAATGAGCAGTTCTTC. Complete variable domain (other parts from reference TRBV5-1 and TRBJ2-1): KAGVTQTPRYLIKTRGQQVTLSCSPISGHRSVSWYQQTPGQGLQFLFEYFSETQRNKGNFPGRFSGRQFSNSRSEMNVSTLELGDSALYLCASSLMGLGRVYNEQFFGPGTRLTVL.

The DNA for the CDR3 is TGCAGTGCTAGAGATCTGATAGCGGTAGAGACCCAGTACTTC. Amino acids: CSARDLIAVETQYF. This rearrangement joins TRBV20-1 to TRBJ2-5, with D maybe TRBD2 (6 bases). Deletions cut 0 bases from V and 4 bases from J, with 12 bases between. CDR1 and CDR2 (germline): DFQATT, SNEGSKA (reference sequence). This CDR3 comprises 14 residues.

This clonotype was counted between two and nine times. J is TRBJ1-4 and V is TRBV29-1, with D perhaps matching TRBD1 (5 bases). The length of the CDR3 is 14 residues. V dropped 5 bases and J dropped 2 bases, with 12 bases sitting between them. Germline values: CDR1 SQVTM, CDR2 ANQGSEA. CDR3 nucleotides: TGCAGCGTTCCCGCCGGGGCCACTAATGAAAAACTGTTTTTT. It translates to CSVPAGATNEKLFF.

This clonotype showed up many times. This chain uses TRBV20-1 with TRBJ2-2, with 7 bases that match TRBD2. CDR1 and CDR2 from the germline V gene are DFQATT and SNEGSKA (reference sequence). J was trimmed by 4 bases and V by 1 base; bases with no gene match: 9. The CDR3 has 16 residues. The CDR3 DNA reads TGCAGTGCTAGAGTCGAACTAGCGTCCGGCACCGGGGAGCTGTTTTTT. It is translated as CSARVELASGTGELFF.

The rearrangement links TRBV4-1 to TRBJ1-2; D call uncertain. The V end lost 2 bases, the J end lost 4 bases, and 11 bases lay between the germline ends. Germline V gene data show CDR1 as MGHRA and CDR2 as YSYEKL. CDR3 length: 14 amino acids. CDR3 DNA sequence: TGCGCCAGCAGCCAATTCTTCACTGGCTATGGCTACACCTTC. Protein: CASSQFFTGYGYTF.

The V and J genes are TRBV5-5 and TRBJ2-7; 9 nucleotides line up with TRBD1. CDR3 size: 14 residues. Trimming at V came to 4 bases and at J to 3 bases, leaving 5 bases not matched to a gene. Germline assignment: CDR1 SGHKS and CDR2 YYEKEE (reference sequence). CDR3 sequence (DNA): TGTGCCAGCAGCCCGCCGGGACAGGGCTACGAGCAGTACTTC. It specifies CASSPPGQGYEQYF.

This clonotype was found many times. The CDR3 sequence: CASSLVWLPADTQYF. Here the CDR3 DNA reads TGTGCCAGCAGCTTAGTATGGCTGCCAGCCGATACGCAGTATTTT. V and J are TRBV7-2 and TRBJ2-3, with D uncertain. The CDR3 consists of 15 residues. The germline V gene has CDR1 SGHTA and CDR2 FQGNSA. Trimming stripped 1 base from V and 6 bases from J, with 14 bases between.

This clonotype was recorded a few times. The CDR3, as DNA: TGTGCCAGCAGGGCATCTGAGGAGGGCGGGCAGTTCTTC. This encodes CASRASEEGGQFF. The chain uses TRBV2 and TRBJ2-1, with D perhaps matching TRBD2 (6 bases). This CDR3 has 13 amino acids. Germline V CDR1 and CDR2: SNHLY, FYNNEI. V lost 6 bases, J lost 12 bases, and 18 bases lay in between.